These 32 T cell receptor beta chains were sequenced from one sample in a study of OX40 agonist ivuxolimab in advanced cancers. TCRdb's copy holds only in-frame clones and misses some; the assay was immunoSEQ multiplex PCR. This table holds roughly 150,000 clones, roughly 94% found once. Material: CD4+ or CD8+ T cells sorted from blood, obtained in a trial of the OX40 agonist ivuxolimab. The receptors derive from an adult with an advanced solid tumor such as melanoma, head and neck, liver or kidney cancer.

This clone occurred once. The chain recombines TRBV10-2 with TRBJ1-1, with a tentative D call TRBD1 (6 bases). The germline V gene encodes CDR1 WSHSY and CDR2 SAAADI. This CDR3 comprises 15 residues. Deletions cut 3 bases from V and 6 bases from J, with 17 bases between. The CDR3 region has the DNA TGCGCCAGCAGTGACCACGGGGGGGGCCGGGCTGAAGCTTTCTTT. Its protein product is CASSDHGGGRAEAFF.

The chain couples TRBV5-1 to TRBJ2-7; possibly TRBD2 for D (7 bases). V lost 3 bases and J 3 bases, leaving 16 bases between the germline ends. CDR1 SGHRS and CDR2 YFSETQ come from the germline V gene. The CDR3 length is 15 residues. The CDR3 here is CASSWGSGTNYEQYF. The CDR3 region has the DNA TGCGCCAGCAGCTGGGGGAGCGGGACAAACTACGAGCAGTACTTC.

V and J are TRBV5-1 and TRBJ1-1, with TRBD1 as a possible D gene (5 bases). The CDR3 is 14 amino acids. V lost 8 bases, J lost 5 bases, and 19 bases lay in between. Germline V gene lookup returns CDR1 SGHRS and CDR2 YFSETQ. The CDR3 bases are TGCGCCAGTGAAAAAGGTCAGGGTGGAACTGAAGCTTTCTTT. Translated: CASEKGQGGTEAFF.

This chain links TRBV6-5 with TRBJ2-2; the D gene is possibly TRBD1 (5 bases). Germline CDR1 reads MNHEY; CDR2 reads SVGAGI. V lost 6 bases and J 5 bases, leaving 16 bases between the germline ends. The CDR3 covers 15 residues. CDR3: CASRPPLDRTGELFF. CDR3 sequence (DNA): TGTGCCAGCAGGCCCCCTCTTGACAGAACCGGGGAGCTGTTTTTT.

This clone was seen only a few times. J is TRBJ1-6 and V is TRBV11-2; D uncertain. Germline CDR1 is SGHAT and CDR2 is FQNNGV. V lost 1 base and J 9 bases, leaving 4 bases between the germline ends. The CDR3 totals 12 residues. CDR3 amino acids: CASSLGGSPLHF. The CDR3 nucleotides read TGTGCCAGCAGCTTAGGGGGTTCACCCCTCCACTTT.

V usage is TRBV19 and J usage is TRBJ1-1; 9 positions agree with TRBD1. Losses at the gene ends were 5 bases for V and 2 bases for J; bases not matched to a gene: 9. Germline V gene sequence: CDR1 LNHDA, CDR2 SQIVND (reference sequence). This CDR3 contains 16 residues. This CDR3 is CASSPRTGVSNTEAFF. For the CDR3, the DNA is TGTGCCAGTAGTCCACGGACAGGGGTATCTAACACTGAAGCTTTCTTT.

Turning to this clone: Additional DNA sequences in this sample encode the identical CDR3. The J gene is TRBJ1-1, the V gene TRBV9; possibly TRBD1 for D (6 bases). Germline V lookup: CDR1 SGDLS, CDR2 YYNGEE. V gave up 3 bases and J gave up 4 bases, with 10 bases separating them. This CDR3 comprises 13 residues. This chain's CDR3 is CASSEGVGTEAFF. The CDR3 DNA is TGTGCCAGCAGCGAGGGGGTCGGCACTGAAGCTTTCTTT.

The chain links TRBV29-1 to TRBJ1-2; unclear D gene. The germline CDR1 and CDR2 sequences are SQVTM and ANQGSEA. The V and J ends lost 3 bases and 1 base respectively, with 12 bases between them. This CDR3 comprises 14 residues. The CDR3 nucleotides are TGCAGCGTTGACGGAGCGCCCTTTAACTATGGCTACACCTTC. It specifies CSVDGAPFNYGYTF.

V usage is TRBV15 and J usage is TRBJ1-2; D is ambiguous. Germline V gene data show CDR1 as LNHNV and CDR2 as YYDKDF (reference sequence). The V gene lost 5 bases and the J gene lost 1 base, with 8 bases spanning the gap. The CDR3 sequence is 13 residues long. CDR3 sequence: CATSASSNYGYTF. The CDR3 DNA reads TGTGCCACCAGCGCCAGTAGTAACTATGGCTACACCTTC.

The chain combines TRBV5-6 with TRBJ2-3, with no clear D. Germline loops: CDR1 SGHDT, CDR2 YYEEEE. The V end lost 2 bases, the J end lost 0 bases, and 16 bases lay between the germline ends. The CDR3 contains 17 residues. CDR3 sequence (DNA): TGTGCCAGCAGCTTTCGACGGACCCGAGCTAGCACAGATACGCAGTATTTT. This encodes CASSFRRTRASTDTQYF.

The J gene is TRBJ2-3, the V gene TRBV4-3, with D tentatively TRBD1 (6 bases). Germline V lookup: CDR1 LGHNA, CDR2 YSLEER. V lost 1 base to trimming and J lost 1 base, with 21 bases between them. The CDR3 loop spans 19 amino acids. The CDR3 region is CASSQAPGHQTWGTDTQYF. CDR3 in DNA: TGCGCCAGCAGCCAAGCACCGGGACACCAAACGTGGGGCACAGATACGCAGTATTTT.

V and J are TRBV5-1 and TRBJ2-3; maybe TRBD1 (5 bases). Per the germline V gene, CDR1 is SGHRS and CDR2 is YFSETQ. The CDR3 totals 15 residues. Trimming stripped 4 bases from V and 0 bases from J, with 12 bases between. The DNA for the CDR3 is TGCGCCAGCAGCCCTAGGCAGGGCAGCACAGATACGCAGTATTTT. It encodes CASSPRQGSTDTQYF. The complete variable domain, with remaining parts taken from reference TRBV5-1 and TRBJ2-3, reads KAGVTQTPRYLIKTRGQQVTLSCSPISGHRSVSWYQQTPGQGLQFLFEYFSETQRNKGNFPGRFSGRQFSNSRSEMNVSTLELGDSALYLCASSPRQGSTDTQYFGPGTRLTVL.

As DNA, the CDR3 is TGTGCCAGCAGGGCAGGGGGCTCGTACAATGAGCAGTTCTTC. Its translation: CASRAGGSYNEQFF. The V call is TRBV6-4, the J call TRBJ2-1, with TRBD1 matching over 8 bases. Germline V lookup: CDR1 MRHNA, CDR2 SNTAGT. This CDR3 has 14 amino acids. The J segment lost 4 bases and the V segment lost 6 bases, leaving 5 bases of the junction unmatched.

The gene calls are TRBV27 and TRBJ2-1; unclear D gene. The CDR3 is made up of 13 amino acids. The germline V gene encodes CDR1 MNHEY and CDR2 SMNVEV (reference sequence). V lost 6 bases and J 0 bases, leaving 6 bases between the germline ends. CDR3 region: CASRRSSYNEQFF. The DNA for the CDR3 is TGTGCCAGCAGACGGAGCTCCTACAATGAGCAGTTCTTC.

This rearrangement joins TRBV14 to TRBJ2-7; weak D call: TRBD1 (5 bases). The CDR3 sequence is 14 residues long. V was clipped by 1 base and J by 5 bases, with 12 bases between them. Germline V gene data show CDR1 as SGHDN and CDR2 as FVKESK. CDR3 sequence: CASSQGQTVNEQYF. CDR3 nucleotide sequence: TGTGCCAGCAGCCAAGGGCAGACAGTCAACGAGCAGTACTTC.

For the CDR3, the DNA is TGTGCCAGCAGCTACGAGTACGAGGGTTCCAGCGGCTACACCTTC. Protein: CASSYEYEGSSGYTF. V is TRBV6-6 and J is TRBJ1-2; D gene uncertain. CDR3 length: 15 residues. V shed 6 bases and J shed 8 bases, with 22 bases lying between them. Germline lookup yields CDR1 MNHNY and CDR2 SVGAGI (reference sequence).

As DNA, the CDR3 is TGTGCCAGCAGTGAATGGGGGGGACACCGCACAGATACGCAGTATTTT. This encodes CASSEWGGHRTDTQYF. The chain uses TRBV25-1 and TRBJ2-3, with D perhaps TRBD2 (7 bases). The V gene lost 1 base and the J gene lost 1 base, with 12 bases spanning the gap. The germline CDR1 and CDR2 sequences are MGHDK and SYGVNS. The CDR3 length is 16 residues.

This chain joins TRBV7-9 and TRBJ1-2; 9 bases are shared with TRBD1. In germline, CDR1 is SEHNR, CDR2 FQNEAQ (reference sequence). Unmatched junction bases numbered 16, after V lost 7 bases and J lost 4 bases. The CDR3 sequence is 17 residues long. The DNA for the CDR3 is TGTGCCAGCACCTATCATTTGGGGACAGGGAGGGCCTATGGCTACACCTTC. Its translation is CASTYHLGTGRAYGYTF. Full variable domain (rest looked up from reference TRBV7-9 and TRBJ1-2): DTGVSQNPRHKITKRGQNVTFRCDPISEHNRLYWYRQTLGQGPEFLTYFQNEAQLEKSRLLSDRFSAERPKGSFSTLEIQRTEQGDSAMYLCASTYHLGTGRAYGYTFGSGTRLTVV.

This CDR3 is CASSFSGDDGYTF. CDR3 bases: TGTGCCAGCAGTTTTTCGGGGGACGACGGCTACACCTTC. V is TRBV27 and J is TRBJ1-2; weak D call: TRBD1 (5 bases). V was clipped by 3 bases and J by 8 bases, with 13 bases between them. Germline V gives CDR1 MNHEY, CDR2 SMNVEV (reference sequence). The CDR3 length is 13 residues.

The chain carries TRBV19 and TRBJ2-7; 9 bases map to TRBD1. Trimming removed 4 bases from V and 3 bases from J; junction bases left unmatched: 1. From germline, CDR1 is LNHDA and CDR2 SQIVND (reference sequence). The CDR3 covers 13 residues. DNA for the CDR3: TGTGCCAGTAGTAGGGGACAGGGCTACGAGCAGTACTTC. Its translation is CASSRGQGYEQYF.

The genes are TRBV18 and TRBJ2-7; a weak D match, TRBD2 (5 bases). V lost 3 bases, J lost 2 bases, and 14 bases lay in between. From germline, CDR1 is KGHSH and CDR2 LQKENI. The CDR3 is 15 amino acids. The CDR3, as DNA: TGTGCCAGCTCACCCGGGGATTCGCGGGCCTACGAGCAGTACTTC. This encodes CASSPGDSRAYEQYF.

This clone was detected only once. The V call is TRBV27, the J call TRBJ1-2; D call uncertain. The CDR3 contains 14 residues. The V gene lost 8 bases and the J gene lost 2 bases, with 15 bases spanning the gap. In germline, CDR1 is MNHEY, CDR2 SMNVEV (reference sequence). CDR3 sequence: CASFGLRKNYGYTF. In nucleotides, the CDR3 is TGTGCCAGCTTCGGGTTAAGGAAGAACTATGGCTACACCTTC.

The V gene is TRBV5-1, the J gene TRBJ1-2, with a possible D match to TRBD1 (6 bases). The CDR3 sequence is 13 residues long. Trimming removed 0 bases at V and 5 bases at J, with 8 bases between. Germline lookup yields CDR1 SGHRS and CDR2 YFSETQ. The CDR3 reads CASSLDREYGYTF. The CDR3 DNA sequence: TGCGCCAGCAGCTTGGACAGGGAATATGGCTACACCTTC.

This chain joins TRBV6-1 and TRBJ1-1, with D possibly TRBD1 on 6 matching bases. V was trimmed by 3 bases and J by 0 bases, leaving 11 bases between them. Looked up from germline, CDR1 is MNHNS and CDR2 is SASEGT. The CDR3 spans 15 residues. The CDR3 protein is CASSDPGHLNTEAFF. Written as DNA, the CDR3 is TGTGCCAGCAGTGACCCGGGACACTTGAACACTGAAGCTTTCTTT.

This sequence joins TRBV6-5 and TRBJ2-5; TRBD1 agrees at 7 bases. CDR1 is MNHEY and CDR2 is SVGAGI in the germline V gene. The CDR3 loop spans 15 amino acids. Germline trimming cut 2 bases from V and 2 bases from J; bases unmatched to any gene: 5. CDR3 loop: CASSYEGGSQETQYF. As DNA, the CDR3 is TGTGCCAGCAGTTACGAAGGGGGCTCTCAAGAGACCCAGTACTTC.

This clone was observed a few times. The chain joins TRBV7-2 to TRBJ2-3; no firm D call. The CDR3 covers 14 residues. V dropped 0 bases and J dropped 0 bases, with 4 bases sitting between them. Germline CDR1 and CDR2: SGHTA and FQGNSA. The CDR3 reads CASSLAGSTDTQYF. CDR3 sequence (DNA): TGTGCCAGCAGCTTAGCGGGAAGCACAGATACGCAGTATTTT.

The J gene is TRBJ2-7, the V gene TRBV5-4, with 8 bases fitting TRBD1. Per germline, CDR1 SGHNT and CDR2 YYREEE (reference sequence). V lost 1 base, J lost 3 bases, and 3 bases stayed unmatched. The CDR3 loop spans 14 amino acids. CDR3 sequence: CASSLNRGDYEQYF. Here the CDR3 DNA reads TGTGCCAGCAGCTTGAACAGGGGGGACTACGAGCAGTACTTC.

This clone has more than one count but fewer than ten. The DNA for the CDR3 is TGTGCCAGCAGCACAGGGGGCGCAAGGCCAAATCAGCCCCAGCATTTT. Protein sequence: CASSTGGARPNQPQHF. The rearrangement links TRBV28 to TRBJ1-5; TRBD1 agrees at 9 bases. This CDR3 spans 16 amino acids. The germline V gene has CDR1 MDHEN and CDR2 SYDVKM. With V trimmed by 6 bases and J by 4 bases, 10 bases remained unmatched.

The V and J genes are TRBV19 and TRBJ1-2, with D possibly matching TRBD1 (6 bases). Germline-derived CDR1 and CDR2 are LNHDA and SQIVND (reference sequence). The CDR3 runs 14 residues. V shed 6 bases and J shed 4 bases, with 15 bases lying between them. The CDR3 spells CASRNSGQIYGYTF. The CDR3 DNA reads as TGTGCCAGTAGGAATTCCGGACAGATCTATGGCTACACCTTC.

V is TRBV19 and J is TRBJ1-2; 7 bases match TRBD1. Germline V CDR1 and CDR2: LNHDA, SQIVND (reference sequence). The CDR3 contains 17 residues. Trimming cost V 4 bases and J 5 bases; bases outside gene matches: 16. The CDR3 here is CASSTLPGQRKTYGYTF. DNA for the CDR3: TGTGCCAGTAGTACATTACCGGGACAGAGAAAAACTTATGGCTACACCTTC.

The rearrangement joins TRBV5-6 to TRBJ1-1; 7 bases align to TRBD1. CDR3 length: 17 residues. Germline V lookup: CDR1 SGHDT, CDR2 YYEEEE. Germline trimming cut 4 bases from V and 5 bases from J; bases unmatched to any gene: 17. The CDR3, as DNA: TGTGCCAGCAGCCTAGGACAGGCTGCCGTAGTGAGGACTGAAGCTTTCTTT. Translation gives CASSLGQAAVVRTEAFF. The entire variable domain, with the rest obtained from reference TRBV5-6 and TRBJ1-1, is as follows: DAGVTQSPTHLIKTRGQQVTLRCSPKSGHDTVSWYQQALGQGPQFIFQYYEEEERQRGNFPDRFSGHQFPNYSSELNVNALLLGDSALYLCASSLGQAAVVRTEAFFGQGTRLTVV.

The J gene is TRBJ1-4, the V gene TRBV5-1; D not certain. Germline V gene lookup returns CDR1 SGHRS and CDR2 YFSETQ. V dropped 4 bases and J dropped 2 bases, with 12 bases sitting between them. The CDR3 runs to 15 residues. The DNA for the CDR3 is TGCGCCAGCAGCACATTTGGGTCGACTAATGAAAAACTGTTTTTT. Protein: CASSTFGSTNEKLFF.